This TCR beta chain was sequenced during a study of blood T cell repertoires in COVID-19. Overall study: T cells, B-cell-depleted T cells, or PBMCs supplied cDNA or gDNA.

How the authors handled the data: Estimates of nucleated cell counts were drawn from the amplification of reference gene primers. Data came from immunoSEQ multiplex PCR; TCRdb stores just in-frame clones and leaves some out. V, J and clone size are those of that table, while D and trimming were read from the DNA. The sample carries roughly 310,000 clones, roughly 90% recorded once. This clone was picked up one time. The length of the CDR3 is 14 residues. The junction had 3 bases not matched to a gene; V was cut back by 1 base and J by 5 bases. The germline V gene encodes CDR1 LNHDA and CDR2 SQIVND (reference sequence).

This sequence originates from a woman in her twenties or thirties with COVID-19, enrolled during active disease. Sequenced sample: peripheral blood. The chain links TRBV19 to TRBJ2-7; 9 nucleotides match TRBD2. DNA of the CDR3: TGTGCCAGTAGTATAGTGGCGGGAGGGAACGAGCAGTACTTC. This codes for CASSIVAGGNEQYF.